These T cell receptor beta chains were read from a single sample in a study of T cell responses to AZD1222 COVID-19 vaccine. Measured with immunoSEQ multiplex PCR; TCRdb has only the in-frame clones, and not every one. This repertoire shows approximately 100,000 clones, about nine tenths found once; its top ten account for under 60%. The sequencing here drew on peripheral blood, taken on day 0 of AZD1222 vaccination. These receptors were taken from an adult in good health. Each CDR3 is given with its conserved first and last residue. The D gene is left open where the match is weak. Clone sizes are given selectively: once, few, many, or a class where the clone is expanded.

size,D,V,J,DNA,CDR3
-,TRBD1,TRBV4-2,TRBJ1-1,TGTGCCAGCAGCTTCCAGGGGGCGCTTCGAACTGAAGCTTTCTTT,CASSFQGALRTEAFF
-,-,TRBV28,TRBJ2-1,TGTGCCAGCAGTTCGAGTGATGAGCAGTTCTTC,CASSSSDEQFF
-,-,TRBV21-1,TRBJ2-1,TGTGCCAGCAGCATTGGCTGTCCGAGCTCCTACAATGAGCAGTTCTTC,CASSIGCPSSYNEQFF
once,TRBD2,TRBV28,TRBJ2-1,TGTGCCAGCAGTTTGGGGGGAGGGTTCTCCTACAATGAGCAGTTCTTC,CASSLGGGFSYNEQFF
-,-,TRBV30,TRBJ2-7,TGTGCCTGGAGTTTAGGGGACACTGGCGGCTACGAGCAGTACTTC,CAWSLGDTGGYEQYF
once,TRBD2,TRBV3-1/TRBV3-2,TRBJ2-1,TGTGCCAGCAGTCAAGCGGGAATCTCCTACAATGAGCAGTTCTTC,CASSQAGISYNEQFF
-,-,TRBV27,TRBJ2-7,TGTGCCAGCCAAGGACGGGGCGAGAGGGAGCAGTACTTC,CASQGRGEREQYF
-,-,TRBV6-2/TRBV6-3,TRBJ2-7,TGTGCCAGCAGTCTACATAACGAGCAGTACTTC,CASSLHNEQYF
-,-,TRBV11-2,TRBJ1-4,TGTGCCAGCAGCTCTTGGTCGGACAGACCTAATGAAAAACTGTTTTTT,CASSSWSDRPNEKLFF
-,-,TRBV27,TRBJ2-5,TGTGCCAGCAGTCCCGTACCCAGTCGGTTCTCCGAGACCCAGTACTTC,CASSPVPSRFSETQYF
-,-,TRBV6-2/TRBV6-3,TRBJ1-1,TGTGCCAGCAGTTACGTAACTGAAGCTTTCTTT,CASSYVTEAFF
-,-,TRBV3-1/TRBV3-2,TRBJ2-2,TGTGCCAGCAGCAGGATCGGAGTCTCGAACACCGGGGAGCTGTTTTTT,CASSRIGVSNTGELFF
-,-,TRBV19,TRBJ2-7,TGTGCCAGTAGTATCGACAGCCTTTACGAGCAGTACTTC,CASSIDSLYEQYF
-,-,TRBV25-1,TRBJ1-2,TGTGCCAGCAGAGACGACAGGAACTATGGCTACACCTTC,CASRDDRNYGYTF
-,-,TRBV2,TRBJ2-2,TGTGCCAGCAGGCGTCTCGGGAACACCGGGGAGCTGTTTTTT,CASRRLGNTGELFF
-,TRBD2,TRBV24-1,TRBJ2-1,TGTGCCACCAGTGAGCGTAGGACTAGCGGGAGGAACTACAATGAGCAGTTCTTC,CATSERRTSGRNYNEQFF
-,-,TRBV3-1/TRBV3-2,TRBJ1-2,TGTGCCAGCAGCCAAGGGAAGGCCGGGTATGGCTACACCTTC,CASSQGKAGYGYTF
once,-,TRBV7-2,TRBJ2-3,TGTGCCAGCAGCTTGGGACTCCGTCTGGGCACAGATACGCAGTATTTT,CASSLGLRLGTDTQYF
-,-,TRBV11-2,TRBJ2-5,TGTGCCAGCAGCTCACAGGGGAGGGAGACCCAGTACTTC,CASSSQGRETQYF
-,-,TRBV6-1,TRBJ1-1,TGTGCCAGCAGAGAAGGAGGCGTGAACACTGAAGCTTTCTTT,CASREGGVNTEAFF
-,-,TRBV14,TRBJ1-4,TGTGCCAGCAGCTGGGGGAAGGGACCGAATGAAAAACTGTTTTTT,CASSWGKGPNEKLFF
once,-,TRBV27,TRBJ2-2,TGTGCCAGCAGTTTAGGTGGGCCCGGGGAGCTGTTTTTT,CASSLGGPGELFF
-,TRBD2,TRBV27,TRBJ2-7,TGTGCCAGCAGTTTAGCGAGCGGGAGGGCGGACGAGCAGTACTTC,CASSLASGRADEQYF
-,-,TRBV28,TRBJ1-2,TGTGCCAGCACTACCGGGACAAGAGCTAACTATGGCTACACCTTC,CASTTGTRANYGYTF
few,-,TRBV2,TRBJ1-5,TGTGCCAGCAGTGATCAGTCAGGAGGGCAGCCCCAGCATTTT,CASSDQSGGQPQHF
-,-,TRBV30,TRBJ1-1,TGTGCCTGGAGCGAACTTCAGTCCAGCCCCACTTTCTTT,CAWSELQSSPTFF
-,TRBD1,TRBV6-6,TRBJ1-1,TGTGCCAGCAGTTACTCTTCGACAGGGGGCGAAGCTTTCTTT,CASSYSSTGGEAFF
-,-,TRBV29-1,TRBJ2-7,TGCAGCGCTCCCCCGGGGCCTACCTTC,CSAPPGPTF
once,-,TRBV6-5,TRBJ2-7,TGTGCCAGCATACAGGGTGGAGGCTACGAGCAGTACTTC,CASIQGGGYEQYF
-,-,TRBV30,TRBJ1-6,TGTGCCTGGAGTGAGACAGGAGTAAACAATTCACCCCTCCACTTT,CAWSETGVNNSPLHF
once,-,TRBV18,TRBJ1-3,TGTGCCAGCTCACTTAACTCTGGAAACACCATATATTTT,CASSLNSGNTIYF
-,TRBD2,TRBV27,TRBJ2-1,TGTGCCAGCAGTTCCCCCCTAGCGGCCCCCCATGCAGAGCAGTTCTTC,CASSSPLAAPHAEQFF
-,-,TRBV15,TRBJ1-1,TGTGCCACCAGCAGCCACAGGGAGGAGAACACTGAAGCTTTCTTT,CATSSHREENTEAFF
-,TRBD1,TRBV5-6,TRBJ2-7,TGTGCCAGCAGCTTCTTATCGGGACAGGCGGGATCCGAGCAGTACTTC,CASSFLSGQAGSEQYF
-,-,TRBV9,TRBJ2-7,TGTGCCAGCAGCGTAGAACTAGCCTCACAGCAGTACTTC,CASSVELASQQYF
-,-,TRBV7-8,TRBJ1-4,TGTGCCAGCAGCGATCAGGGAGTCGCCGAAAAACTGTTTTTT,CASSDQGVAEKLFF
-,TRBD1,TRBV19,TRBJ1-2,TGTGCCAGTAGTATAGGTCCAGGGGGCTCCTATGGCTACACCTTC,CASSIGPGGSYGYTF
once,-,TRBV7-9,TRBJ1-6,TGTGCCAGCAGCTTCAAAGTCGAGAATTCACCCCTCCACTTT,CASSFKVENSPLHF
-,-,TRBV5-1,TRBJ2-3,TGCGCCAGCAGCTGGACTACTGGCACAGATACGCAGTATTTT,CASSWTTGTDTQYF
-,TRBD1,TRBV5-1,TRBJ2-3,TGCGCCAGCAGCAGGGGGACAGGGGGCCCTAGCACAGATACGCAGTATTTT,CASSRGTGGPSTDTQYF
once,-,TRBV11-3,TRBJ2-1,TGTGCCAGCAGCTTACAGCAGTACAATGAGCAGTTCTTC,CASSLQQYNEQFF
-,TRBD2,TRBV19,TRBJ2-3,TGTGCCAGTAGTAGGAGCTGGCTAGCGGGCAGAGATACGCAGTATTTT,CASSRSWLAGRDTQYF
-,-,TRBV14,TRBJ2-1,TGTGCCAGCAGCCCTTGGGCACCAAACAATGAGCAGTTCTTC,CASSPWAPNNEQFF
-,TRBD1,TRBV19,TRBJ1-5,TGTGCCAGTGCGGACAGGGGGCTATCTAGCAATCAGCCCCAGCATTTT,CASADRGLSSNQPQHF
-,TRBD1,TRBV27,TRBJ1-5,TGTGCCAGCAGTTCCCAGGGGGCTAGGGAGCCCCAGCATTTT,CASSSQGAREPQHF
-,-,TRBV19,TRBJ1-5,TGTGCCAGTAGTATTCGAGGGGGGCCCAGCAATCAGCCCCAGCATTTT,CASSIRGGPSNQPQHF
once,-,TRBV6-6,TRBJ1-3,TGTGCCGCCCGGGCCCCCCAATCATCTGGAAACACCATATATTTT,CAARAPQSSGNTIYF
-,-,TRBV21-1,TRBJ2-7,TGTGCCAGCAGCACAATCTCCAGGAGCTCCTACGAGCAGTACTTC,CASSTISRSSYEQYF
-,TRBD1,TRBV27,TRBJ2-7,TGTGCCAGCAGTCCGACAGGGAAAAGCTCCTACGAGCAGTACTTC,CASSPTGKSSYEQYF
few,TRBD1,TRBV12-3/TRBV12-4,TRBJ1-1,TGTGCCAGCAGGCAGGGGGAGTACACTGAAGCTTTCTTT,CASRQGEYTEAFF
-,TRBD1,TRBV7-8,TRBJ1-5,TGTGCCAGCAGCCACGACAGGGGCCAGCCCCAGCATTTT,CASSHDRGQPQHF
-,-,TRBV7-2,TRBJ2-7,TGTGCCAGCAGCTTAGAAGGCCGACAGCCGCAGTACTTC,CASSLEGRQPQYF
-,TRBD1,TRBV6-5,TRBJ1-2,TGTGCCAGCACTCGGACAGGACTGAACTATGGCTACACCTTC,CASTRTGLNYGYTF
-,-,TRBV7-2,TRBJ1-1,TGTGCCAGCAGCGCGATACAGGTGAACACTGAAGCTTTCTTT,CASSAIQVNTEAFF
-,-,TRBV14,TRBJ2-6,TGTGCCAGCAGCCAAGCGGGAGTAAGCTCTGGGGCCAACGTCCTGACTTTC,CASSQAGVSSGANVLTF
-,TRBD2,TRBV28,TRBJ2-7,TGTGCCAGCAGACGGCTAGCGGGGGGTCCCTACGAGCAGTACTTC,CASRRLAGGPYEQYF
-,TRBD2,TRBV5-5,TRBJ2-5,TGTGCCAGCAGCTCCAGCTTGCGGGAGGGTCGATTGCGAGAGACCCAGTACTTC,CASSSSLREGRLRETQYF
-,TRBD1,TRBV9,TRBJ2-7,TGTGCCAGCAGCTTCGATGCCGGGACAGGGGGCTACGAGCAGTACTTC,CASSFDAGTGGYEQYF
-,-,TRBV10-3,TRBJ1-1,TGTGCCATCAGTGACAGGGGCGGGGCCACTGAAGCTTTCTTT,CAISDRGGATEAFF
-,TRBD1,TRBV19,TRBJ2-3,TGTGCCAGTCGACTCGGGACAGAAGATACGCAGTATTTT,CASRLGTEDTQYF